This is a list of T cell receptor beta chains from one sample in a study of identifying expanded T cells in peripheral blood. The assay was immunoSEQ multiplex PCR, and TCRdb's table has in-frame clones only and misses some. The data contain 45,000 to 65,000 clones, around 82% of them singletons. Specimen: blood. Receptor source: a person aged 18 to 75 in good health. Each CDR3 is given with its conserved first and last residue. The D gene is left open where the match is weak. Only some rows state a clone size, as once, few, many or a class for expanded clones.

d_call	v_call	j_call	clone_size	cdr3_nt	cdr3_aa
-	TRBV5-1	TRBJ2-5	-	TGCGCCAGCAGTAGGGGCCCGAAGGAGACCCAGTACTTC	CASSRGPKETQYF
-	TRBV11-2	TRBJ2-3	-	TGTGCCAGCAGCTTAGTTTCTCGTAGGGATACGCAGTATTTT	CASSLVSRRDTQYF
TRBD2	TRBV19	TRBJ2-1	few	TGTGCCAGTAGTATAGATCCACTAGCGGGGGGCCCACTGATGGCCAATGAGCAGTTCTTC	CASSIDPLAGGPLMANEQFF
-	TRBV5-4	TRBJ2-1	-	TGTGCCAGCAGCAATGGAGGGCAGCGTGCCTACAATGAGCAGTTCTTC	CASSNGGQRAYNEQFF
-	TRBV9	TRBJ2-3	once	TGTGCCAGCAGTACAAGGGGGACCACAGATACGCAGTATTTT	CASSTRGTTDTQYF
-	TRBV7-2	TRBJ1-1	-	TGTGCCAGCAGCTTAAGACCGGGGGACACTGAAGCTTTCTTT	CASSLRPGDTEAFF
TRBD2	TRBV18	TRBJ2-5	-	TGTGCCAGCTCACCATCTTTACCGGGACTAGCTGGGGAAGGGCAAGAGACCCAGTACTTC	CASSPSLPGLAGEGQETQYF
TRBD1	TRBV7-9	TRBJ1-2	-	TGTGCCAGCAGCGGCGACAGGGGGCTCTATGGCTACACCTTC	CASSGDRGLYGYTF
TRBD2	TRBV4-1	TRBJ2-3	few	TGCGCCAGCAGCCAACACGATACTAAAAGCGGGGGCGGGGGAGTACGGGATACGCAGTATTTT	CASSQHDTKSGGGGVRDTQYF
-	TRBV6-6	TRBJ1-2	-	TGTGCCAGCAGTTACTCGGGGGAAAGCGGCTACACCTTC	CASSYSGESGYTF
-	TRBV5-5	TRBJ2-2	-	TGTGCCAGCAGCGGGTTACTAGCCGGGGAGCTGTTTTTT	CASSGLLAGELFF
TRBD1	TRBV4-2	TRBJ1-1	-	TGTGCCAGCAGCCGTCAGGGGGCGCGGTACACTGAAGCTTTCTTT	CASSRQGARYTEAFF
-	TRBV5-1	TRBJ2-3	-	TGCGCCAGCAGCTTGGTAGTGGATAGCACAGATACGCAGTATTTT	CASSLVVDSTDTQYF
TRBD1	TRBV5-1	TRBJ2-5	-	TGCGCCAGTCGACAGGGGCGGGAGACCCAGTACTTC	CASRQGRETQYF
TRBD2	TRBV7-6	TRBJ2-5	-	TGTGCCAGCAGCCCAACCCGCGGGAGGGGAGGGACCCAGTACTTC	CASSPTRGRGGTQYF
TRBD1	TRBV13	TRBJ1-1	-	TGTGCCAGCAGCATAAGGACAGGGGCCATGAACACTGAAGCTTTCTTT	CASSIRTGAMNTEAFF
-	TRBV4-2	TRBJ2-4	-	TGTGCCAGCAGCCAACAGCAGGAGGCTGCCAAAAACATTCAGTACTTC	CASSQQQEAAKNIQYF
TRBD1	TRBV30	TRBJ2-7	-	TGTGCCTCTAGGACAGGGGCCTACGAGCAGTACTTC	CASRTGAYEQYF
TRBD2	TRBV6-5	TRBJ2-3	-	TGTGCCAGCAGTTACGGGCGGGGGGACACAGATACGCAGTATTTT	CASSYGRGDTDTQYF
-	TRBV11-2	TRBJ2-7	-	TGTGCCAGCAGCTCGGACCGGGGTAACGAGCAGTACTTC	CASSSDRGNEQYF
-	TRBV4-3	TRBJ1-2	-	TGCGCCAGCAGCCCCGTCACCTACAGGGATGGCTACACCTTC	CASSPVTYRDGYTF
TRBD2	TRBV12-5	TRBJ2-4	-	TGTGCTAGTGGTTTGGTACTATTAGCGGGAGAGAACATTCAGTACTTC	CASGLVLLAGENIQYF
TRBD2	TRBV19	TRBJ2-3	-	TGTGCCAGTAGTAGGGGGACTAGCGGGGTGACAGATACGCAGTATTTT	CASSRGTSGVTDTQYF
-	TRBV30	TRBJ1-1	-	TGTGCCTGGATGTTCGGGGGGACTGAAGCTTTCTTT	CAWMFGGTEAFF
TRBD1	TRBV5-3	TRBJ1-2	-	TGTGCCAGAAGGTGGGACAGAGCTAACTATGGCTACACCTTC	CARRWDRANYGYTF
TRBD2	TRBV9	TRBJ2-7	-	TGTGCCAGCAGCGCTGGGACTAGCGGTTACGAGCAGTACTTC	CASSAGTSGYEQYF
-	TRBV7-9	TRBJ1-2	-	TGTGCCAGCAGTCGGGACACCTATGGCTACACCTTC	CASSRDTYGYTF
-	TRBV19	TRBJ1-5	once	TGTGCCAGTAGTACCTCCGCCGGGCTTGGTGGTCAGCCCCAGCATTTT	CASSTSAGLGGQPQHF
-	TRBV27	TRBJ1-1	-	TGTGCCAGCAGCCTCTTCAGTCTCGGGACTGAAGCTTTCTTT	CASSLFSLGTEAFF
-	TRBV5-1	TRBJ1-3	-	TGCGCCAGCAGCTTGGGTATAGGGGAAGGAAACACCATATATTTT	CASSLGIGEGNTIYF
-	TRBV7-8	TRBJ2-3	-	TGTGCCAGCAGCTTAGCGCCGACTCTTATTAGCACAGATACGCAGTATTTT	CASSLAPTLISTDTQYF
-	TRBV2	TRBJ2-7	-	TGTGCCAGCACCCCGTATCAGGGAGGTTCCGAGCAGTACTTC	CASTPYQGGSEQYF
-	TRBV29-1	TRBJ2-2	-	TGCAGCGTTGTAGCTAGGGGCGCCAACACCGGGGAGCTGTTTTTT	CSVVARGANTGELFF
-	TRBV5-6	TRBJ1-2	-	TGTGCCAGCAGCTTGGGTACAGCCTATGGCTACACCTTC	CASSLGTAYGYTF
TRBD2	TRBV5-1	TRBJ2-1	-	TGCGCCAGCAGCAATATAGCGGGGGTGACCTACAATGAGCAGTTCTTC	CASSNIAGVTYNEQFF
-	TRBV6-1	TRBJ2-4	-	TGTGCCAGCTTGAACCCAGCCAAAAACATTCAGTACTTC	CASLNPAKNIQYF
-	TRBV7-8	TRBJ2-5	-	TGTGCCAGCAGCTTATACAGGGAGGCCCAGTACTTC	CASSLYREAQYF
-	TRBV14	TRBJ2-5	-	TGTGCCAGCAGCCAAGTTGTGGCCCAAGAGACCCAGTACTTC	CASSQVVAQETQYF
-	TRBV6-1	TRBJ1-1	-	TGTGCCAGCAGTGTTCAGGGAGGGGTGAACACTGAAGCTTTCTTT	CASSVQGGVNTEAFF
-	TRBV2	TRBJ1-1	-	TGTGCCAGCAGTGAAACCGGGACGGCAAACACTGAAGCTTTCTTT	CASSETGTANTEAFF
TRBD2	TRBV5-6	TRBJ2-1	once	TGTGCCAGCAAGGCTGAGGAAGCGGGAGTTAGGGAGCAGTTCTTC	CASKAEEAGVREQFF
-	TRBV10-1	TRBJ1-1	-	TGCGCCAGCAGTCCCACGGTTACGAGGAACACTGAAGCTTTCTTT	CASSPTVTRNTEAFF
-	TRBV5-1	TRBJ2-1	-	TGCGCCAGCAGCATTGCCACAGGGAGTGGACACAATGAGCAGTTCTTC	CASSIATGSGHNEQFF
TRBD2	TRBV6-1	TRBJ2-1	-	TGTGCCAGCAGTGTTAGCGGGGGGTTTGCTCATGAGCAGTTCTTC	CASSVSGGFAHEQFF
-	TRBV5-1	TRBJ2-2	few	TGCGCCAGCAGCTTGGGTCAGGGGTCCACCGGGGAGCTGTTTTTT	CASSLGQGSTGELFF
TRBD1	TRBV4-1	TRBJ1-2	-	TGCGCCAGCAGCCAAGGGGACAGAATTCTGGGCTACACCTTC	CASSQGDRILGYTF
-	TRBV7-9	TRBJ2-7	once	TGTGCCAGCAGGGGGGGCGGAACTCAAGAGCAGTACTTC	CASRGGGTQEQYF
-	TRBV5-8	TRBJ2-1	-	TGTGCCAGCAGCTTAGGGACAAGTTACAATGAGCAGTTCTTC	CASSLGTSYNEQFF
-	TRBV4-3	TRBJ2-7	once	TGCGCCAGCAGCCAAGATCTTGTGGGAGGCCAGTACTTC	CASSQDLVGGQYF
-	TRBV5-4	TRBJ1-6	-	TGTGCCAGCAGCAGGCGTCAGGACCTGGGTTCACCCCTCCACTTT	CASSRRQDLGSPLHF
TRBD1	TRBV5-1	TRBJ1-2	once	TGCGCCAGCAGCACTGGACAGGGCGTTAACTATGGCTACACCTTC	CASSTGQGVNYGYTF